This passage covers 24 T cell receptor beta chains from one sample sequenced in a study of OX40 agonist ivuxolimab in advanced cancers. Libraries were prepared by immunoSEQ multiplex PCR; TCRdb keeps only in-frame clonotypes and omits some of them. The sample includes more than 20,000 clones, around four fifths of them seen just once. The sequencing here drew on CD4+ or CD8+ T cells sorted from blood, taken in a trial of the OX40 agonist ivuxolimab. The receptors come from an adult with an advanced solid tumor such as melanoma, head and neck, liver or kidney cancer.

The CDR3 region is CASSLWTGGGRETQYF. In DNA, the CDR3 is TGTGCCAGCAGCTTGTGGACAGGGGGAGGGAGAGAGACCCAGTACTTC. The chain combines TRBV5-4 with TRBJ2-5; 10 bases match TRBD1. The V gene end was trimmed by 1 base and the J gene end by 4 bases; junction bases not matched to a gene: 7. Germline CDR1 and CDR2: SGHNT and YYREEE (reference sequence). The CDR3 is 16 amino acids.

V gene TRBV4-1 combines with J gene TRBJ2-4; no definite D call. Germline V CDR1 and CDR2: MGHRA, YSYEKL. Trimming stripped 3 bases from V and 8 bases from J, with 8 bases between. This CDR3 has 12 residues. Here the CDR3 DNA reads TGCGCCAGCAGCCATAACTCAGACATTCAGTACTTC. Translated, it gives CASSHNSDIQYF.

The chain joins TRBV9 to TRBJ1-3; D perhaps matches TRBD1 (6 bases). The CDR3 has 18 amino acids. The germline V and J ends were trimmed by 0 bases and 0 bases, with 16 bases remaining between them. Germline loops: CDR1 SGDLS, CDR2 YYNGEE. This CDR3 reads CASSVAMGAHLSGNTIYF. The DNA of the CDR3 is TGTGCCAGCAGCGTAGCTATGGGGGCCCATCTCTCTGGAAACACCATATATTTT.

In DNA, the CDR3 is TGTGCCAGTAGTATTTGGGGGGAGCAGCCCCAGCATTTT. Translating it yields CASSIWGEQPQHF. V gene TRBV19 combines with J gene TRBJ1-5, with D tentatively TRBD1 (5 bases). The V and J ends lost 3 bases and 7 bases respectively, with 10 bases between them. CDR1 LNHDA and CDR2 SQIVND come from the germline V gene (reference sequence). The CDR3 is 13 amino acids.

CDR3 amino acids: CASSAPTGYGANVLTF. Here the CDR3 DNA reads TGTGCCAGCAGCGCCCCCACAGGGTACGGGGCCAACGTCCTGACTTTC. The genes are TRBV7-9 and TRBJ2-6; the D gene is possibly TRBD1 (6 bases). From germline, CDR1 is SEHNR and CDR2 FQNEAQ (reference sequence). The CDR3 consists of 16 residues. V was pared by 5 bases and J by 4 bases, with 15 bases between.

The table lists this clone with a few counts. The gene calls are TRBV11-1 and TRBJ1-1; TRBD1 matches at 7 bases. With 5 bases clipped from V and 0 bases from J, the junction kept 6 bases outside the gene matches. This CDR3 spans 15 amino acids. In germline, CDR1 is SGHAT, CDR2 FQDESV (reference sequence). The CDR3 nucleotides read TGTGCCAGCAGCCCCTGGACAGGTGTGAACACTGAAGCTTTCTTT. It encodes CASSPWTGVNTEAFF.

The sample holds one count of this clone. The rearrangement joins TRBV30 to TRBJ2-5; 8 bases map to TRBD2. CDR3 length: 14 amino acids. The V segment lost 2 bases and the J segment 1 base; nucleotides outside the gene matches: 3. Germline-derived CDR1 and CDR2 are GTSNPN and SVGIG (reference sequence). The CDR3: CAWSLTSGQETQYF. CDR3 nucleotides: TGTGCCTGGAGTCTTACTAGCGGCCAAGAGACCCAGTACTTC.

Written as DNA, the CDR3 is TGTGCCAGCAGCTTGGGACAGGGGGCATGGACTGAAGCTTTCTTT. Amino acid sequence: CASSLGQGAWTEAFF. The chain employs TRBV7-9 and TRBJ1-1, with TRBD1 identical over 12 bases. The CDR3 extends over 15 amino acids. Germline CDR1 SEHNR, CDR2 FQNEAQ (reference sequence). J was trimmed by 5 bases and V by 3 bases; bases with no gene match: 4. Filled out from reference TRBV7-9 and TRBJ1-1, the complete variable domain reads DTGVSQNPRHKITKRGQNVTFRCDPISEHNRLYWYRQTLGQGPEFLTYFQNEAQLEKSRLLSDRFSAERPKGSFSTLEIQRTEQGDSAMYLCASSLGQGAWTEAFFGQGTRLTVV.

The chain joins TRBV5-8 to TRBJ1-6, with D perhaps matching TRBD1 (6 bases). The CDR3 length is 15 residues. Germline V gives CDR1 SGHTS, CDR2 YDEGEE. With 4 bases removed from V and 9 bases from J, the gap between germline ends came to 17 bases. The CDR3 DNA follows: TGTGCCAGCAGCATCCTCACAGGGACCGGTTCACCCCTCCACTTT. Translation: CASSILTGTGSPLHF. Complete variable domain (other parts from reference TRBV5-8 and TRBJ1-6): EAGVTQSPTHLIKTRGQQATLRCSPISGHTSVYWYQQALGLGLQFLLWYDEGEERNRGNFPPRFSGRQFPNYSSELNVNALELEDSALYLCASSILTGTGSPLHFGNGTRLTVT.

The chain joins TRBV21-1 to TRBJ2-7; the DNA was not compared with TRBD1, the D call given in the table. TRBV21-1 is deemed a pseudogene. The CDR3 has 17 amino acids. This CDR3 is CASSKRFRDRKFYEQYF. The CDR3 nucleotides are TGTGCCAGCAGCAAGCGGTTCCGGGACAGGAAATTCTACGAGCAGTACTTC.

Here the CDR3 DNA reads TGTGCCAGCAGCTTCAATACCTACGAGCAGTACTTC. It translates to CASSFNTYEQYF. V usage is TRBV5-5 and J usage is TRBJ2-7; D remains unclear. The V end lost 2 bases, the J end lost 2 bases, and 5 bases lay between the germline ends. Germline V gene sequence: CDR1 SGHKS, CDR2 YYEKEE (reference sequence). This CDR3 region has 12 residues.

By share, this clone counts as medium-sized (0.01 to 0.1%). This chain uses TRBV6-1 with TRBJ2-2; 9 nucleotides agree with TRBD2. The trim removed 8 bases at V and 6 bases at J, leaving 7 bases unmatched. The CDR3 is 14 residues long. From germline, CDR1 is MNHNS and CDR2 SASEGT. The CDR3 spells CASLGGRAPGELFF. CDR3 coding DNA: TGTGCCAGCTTAGGCGGGAGGGCCCCCGGGGAGCTGTTTTTT.

V and J are TRBV25-1 and TRBJ2-1; 10 bases are a match to TRBD1. Germline V gene lookup returns CDR1 MGHDK and CDR2 SYGVNS. Unmatched junction bases numbered 3, after V lost 7 bases and J lost 6 bases. This CDR3 has 13 amino acids. The DNA of the CDR3 is TGTGCCAGCACTAGGACAGGGGGCAATGAGCAGTTCTTC. It is translated as CASTRTGGNEQFF.

The chain couples TRBV28 to TRBJ2-5; 7 nucleotides line up with TRBD1. Judging by the DNA end, TRBJ2-7 fits better; the J call may be wrong. Germline V lookup: CDR1 MDHEN, CDR2 SYDVKM. The CDR3 runs to 15 residues. The CDR3 DNA reads TGTGCCAGCAGTTTGATCCGGGACAGCACCTACGAGCAGTACTTC. This gives the protein CASSLIRDSTYEQYF.

The chain uses TRBV5-6 and TRBJ1-5; 7 bases are shared with TRBD1. The germline V gene encodes CDR1 SGHDT and CDR2 YYEEEE. The CDR3 covers 13 residues. V shed 4 bases and J 6 bases; nucleotides not matched to a gene: 4. The CDR3 DNA reads as TGTGCCAGCAGCGGGGGGGACAGTCAGCCCCAGCATTTT. Its protein is CASSGGDSQPQHF.

The rearrangement joins TRBV28 to TRBJ1-4, with D perhaps matching TRBD1 (5 bases). Germline V gives CDR1 MDHEN, CDR2 SYDVKM. V dropped 3 bases and J dropped 5 bases, with 16 bases sitting between them. The length of the CDR3 is 16 residues. CDR3 sequence (DNA): TGTGCCAGCAGTTTCAACCCGGACACTGAGAATGAAAAACTGTTTTTT. Amino acid sequence: CASSFNPDTENEKLFF.

V and J are TRBV7-9 and TRBJ2-3; perhaps TRBD1 as D (6 bases). The V and J ends lost 5 bases and 3 bases respectively, with 15 bases between them. Germline CDR1 and CDR2: SEHNR and FQNEAQ (reference sequence). This CDR3 region has 15 residues. CDR3 amino acids: CASSPEGTWTDTQYF. In nucleotides, the CDR3 is TGTGCCAGCAGCCCCGAGGGGACATGGACAGATACGCAGTATTTT.

The CDR3 DNA sequence: TGTGCCAGCAGCTACCACCGTCTTTACGAGCAGTACTTC. Translation: CASSYHRLYEQYF. V and J are TRBV6-5 and TRBJ2-5; D unresolved. The assigned J gene may be wrong: the sequence end matches TRBJ2-7 better. This CDR3 is built from 13 residues. Germline assignment: CDR1 MNHEY and CDR2 SVGAGI.

This rearrangement joins TRBV6-5 to TRBJ2-5; tentatively, D is TRBD1 (5 bases). The CDR3 spans 11 residues. From germline, CDR1 is MNHEY and CDR2 SVGAGI. V was pared by 7 bases and J by 4 bases, with 7 bases between. Here the CDR3 reads CASIQGETQYF. CDR3 coding DNA: TGTGCCAGCATTCAGGGAGAGACCCAGTACTTC.

This clone was seen repeatedly, ten times or more. V and J are TRBV19 and TRBJ2-2; tentative D call: TRBD2 (5 bases). Trimming shortened V by 7 bases and J by 6 bases, and 15 bases separated the two germline ends. The CDR3 covers 14 residues. The germline CDR1 and CDR2 sequences are LNHDA and SQIVND (reference sequence). CDR3 bases: TGTGCCAGTATAGAGGGATGGGTCGCCGGGGAGCTGTTTTTT. Amino acids: CASIEGWVAGELFF.

The chain recombines TRBV29-1 with TRBJ1-1; D is unclear. The CDR3 totals 8 residues. Deletions cut 4 bases from V and 11 bases from J, with 5 bases between. Germline V lookup: CDR1 SQVTM, CDR2 ANQGSEA. CDR3 DNA sequence: TGCAGCGTTGCCGAGGCTTTCTTT. Translated, it gives CSVAEAFF.

This rearrangement joins TRBV7-3 to TRBJ2-7, with D tentatively TRBD2 (7 bases). The CDR3 totals 14 residues. The V and J ends lost 5 bases and 5 bases respectively, with 16 bases between them. Per germline, CDR1 SGHTA and CDR2 FQGTGA. DNA for the CDR3: TGTGCCAGCAGCCCCCTGGGGGGGCTCGACGAGCAGTACTTC. It encodes CASSPLGGLDEQYF.

The chain has TRBV5-5 and TRBJ1-3, with a possible D match to TRBD1 (5 bases). Germline V gene data show CDR1 as SGHKS and CDR2 as YYEKEE (reference sequence). Trimming took off 4 bases at V and 1 base at J, with 9 bases between the two ends. This CDR3 contains 14 residues. The CDR3 bases are TGTGCCAGCAGCATGTGGACATCTGGAAACACCATATATTTT. Residues: CASSMWTSGNTIYF.

The V and J genes are TRBV9 and TRBJ2-3, with D perhaps matching TRBD2 (7 bases). The CDR3 is made up of 14 amino acids. Trimming left V 3 bases short and J 2 bases short, with 10 bases between. Germline CDR1 SGDLS, CDR2 YYNGEE. CDR3 sequence: CASSAGDYTDTQYF. CDR3 in DNA: TGTGCCAGCAGCGCAGGGGACTACACAGATACGCAGTATTTT.